This T cell receptor (beta chain) was identified during a study of T cells after yellow fever vaccination. V was clipped by 1 base and J by 0 bases, with 9 bases between them. The CDR3 length is 15 residues. Per germline, CDR1 LGHNA and CDR2 YSLEER. One entry per CDR3 protein results from TCRdb running MiXCR on the 5' RACE reads. Of 500,000 to 550,000 distinct CDR3 sequences in the sample, about a fifth are singletons; the top ten hold about 16%. This sequence originates from a man aged 18 to 35 who received the YFV17D yellow fever vaccine. Material: PBMCs, obtained about 21 days after the first yellow fever vaccination. This sequence joins TRBV4-3 and TRBJ2-5; no clear D. The CDR3 bases are TGCGCCAGCAGCCAAGGAGACTCCAACCAAGAGACCCAGTACTTC. Amino acids: CASSQGDSNQETQYF.